This T cell receptor (beta chain) was found in a study of blood T cell repertoires in COVID-19. Overall study context: PBMCs, B-cell-depleted T cells, or T cells provided the cDNA or gDNA that made up the material.

Authors' analysis steps: It was from reference gene primer amplification that nucleated cell counts were estimated. Profiled with immunoSEQ multiplex PCR; TCRdb holds only in-frame clones, not every one. From that table come the V and J calls and clone size; the DNA was used to work out D and trimming. The sample comprises under 350,000 clones, 80% to 90% of which are singletons, and roughly 4.2% rests with the top ten. The ends were cut back, 6 bases at V and 5 bases at J, with 14 bases in the middle. Germline V gene lookup returns CDR1 SGHAT and CDR2 FQNNGV. CDR3 length: 15 residues. The rearrangement uses TRBV11-2 and TRBJ1-6, with D unclear. Sequencing used PBMCs or T cells enriched from blood (not recorded which). The sequence was obtained from a woman aged 40 to 50 with acute COVID-19. CDR3 sequence: CASRLGRIHNSPLHF. The CDR3 DNA is TGTGCCAGCAGACTAGGCAGGATCCATAATTCACCCCTCCACTTT.